This T cell receptor beta chain was sequenced in a study of blood T cells in healthy people across ages. The CDR3 has 16 amino acids. V lost 8 bases and J lost 7, with 24 bases in between. Next came a second PCR, run for about 6 to 11 cycles, which used a sample-barcoded 5' primer along with a J-beta primer mix. TCRdb reprocessed the 5' RACE reads via MiXCR and lists one record per CDR3 protein. Here the sample spans roughly 1,700,000 distinct CDR3 sequences, roughly 27% being singletons. The receptor comes from a woman aged 30 to 39 in good health. Sequenced: blood. J is TRBJ2-1 and V is TRBV6-7; possibly TRBD1 for D (6 bases). TRBV6-7 is placed among ORFs of uncertain function. The CDR3 bases are TGTGCCAGCGGCCTCATCCGGGACAATCTGGGGAATGAGCAGTTCTTC. Amino acid sequence: CASGLIRDNLGNEQFF.